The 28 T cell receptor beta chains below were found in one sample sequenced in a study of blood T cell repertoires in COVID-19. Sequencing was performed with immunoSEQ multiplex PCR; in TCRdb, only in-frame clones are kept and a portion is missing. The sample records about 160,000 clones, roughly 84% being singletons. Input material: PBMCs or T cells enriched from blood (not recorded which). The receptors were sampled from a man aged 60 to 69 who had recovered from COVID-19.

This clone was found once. CDR3 sequence: CASTGQGAYGELFF. CDR3 nucleotides: TGTGCCAGCACGGGGCAGGGGGCATACGGGGAGCTGTTTTTT. The chain links TRBV6-5 to TRBJ2-2; 8 nucleotides agree with TRBD1. The length of the CDR3 is 14 residues. The germline CDR1 and CDR2 sequences are MNHEY and SVGAGI. V was pared by 7 bases and J by 7 bases, with 8 bases of the junction left unmatched.

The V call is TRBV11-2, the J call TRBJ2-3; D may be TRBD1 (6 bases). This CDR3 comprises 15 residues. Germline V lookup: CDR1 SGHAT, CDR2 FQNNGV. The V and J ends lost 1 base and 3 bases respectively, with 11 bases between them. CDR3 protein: CASSLVVQGTDTQYF. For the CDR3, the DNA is TGTGCCAGCAGCTTAGTAGTACAGGGTACAGATACGCAGTATTTT.

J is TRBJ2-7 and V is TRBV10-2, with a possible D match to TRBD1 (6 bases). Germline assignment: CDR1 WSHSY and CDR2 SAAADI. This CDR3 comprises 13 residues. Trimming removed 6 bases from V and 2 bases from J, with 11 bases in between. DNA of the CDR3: TGCGCCAGCAGCCCCCCAGGGGCCTACGAGCAGTACTTC. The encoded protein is CASSPPGAYEQYF.

CDR3 sequence reads: CASSRRQGNNEKLFF. The CDR3 region has the DNA TGTGCCAGCAGCCGCCGACAGGGTAATAATGAAAAACTGTTTTTT. The chain combines TRBV3-1 (or the pseudogene TRBV3-2) with TRBJ1-4, with 7 bases lining up with TRBD1. Germline V gene sequence: CDR1 LGHDT, CDR2 YNNKEL (reference sequence). This CDR3 is built from 15 residues. With 4 bases clipped from V and 4 bases from J, the junction kept 6 bases outside the gene matches.

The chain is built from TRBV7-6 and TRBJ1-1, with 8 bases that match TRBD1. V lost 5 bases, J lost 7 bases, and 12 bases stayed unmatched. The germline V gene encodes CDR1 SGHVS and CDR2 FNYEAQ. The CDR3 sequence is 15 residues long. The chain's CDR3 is CASSVRGVGQGEAFF. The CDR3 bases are TGTGCCAGCAGCGTTAGGGGAGTAGGACAGGGTGAAGCTTTCTTT. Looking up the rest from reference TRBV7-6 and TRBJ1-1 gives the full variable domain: GAGVSQSPRYKVTKRGQDVALRCDPISGHVSLYWYRQALGQGPEFLTYFNYEAQQDKSGLPNDRFSAERPEGSISTLTIQRTEQRDSAMYRCASSVRGVGQGEAFFGQGTRLTVV.

The CDR3 sequence: CASSPRDRKVSYNSPLHF. The CDR3 DNA sequence: TGTGCCAGCAGTCCCCGGGACAGAAAAGTTTCTTATAATTCACCCCTCCACTTT. The chain has TRBV28 and TRBJ1-6; 7 positions match TRBD1. The CDR3 loop spans 18 amino acids. CDR1 and CDR2 (germline): MDHEN, SYDVKM. Trimming took 5 bases from V and 4 from J; bases not matched to a gene: 14.

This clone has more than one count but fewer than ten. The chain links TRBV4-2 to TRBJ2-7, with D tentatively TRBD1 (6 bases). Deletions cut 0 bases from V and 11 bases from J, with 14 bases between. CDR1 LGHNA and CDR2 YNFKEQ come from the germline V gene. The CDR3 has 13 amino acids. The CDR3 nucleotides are TGTGCCAGCAGCCAAGACGGTAGTCAGGGGAAGTACTTC. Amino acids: CASSQDGSQGKYF.

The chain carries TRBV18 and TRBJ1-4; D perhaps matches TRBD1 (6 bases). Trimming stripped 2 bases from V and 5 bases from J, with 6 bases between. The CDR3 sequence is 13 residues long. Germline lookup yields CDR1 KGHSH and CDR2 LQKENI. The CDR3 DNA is TGTGCCAGCTCACCAGGACAGAATGAAAAACTGTTTTTT. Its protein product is CASSPGQNEKLFF.

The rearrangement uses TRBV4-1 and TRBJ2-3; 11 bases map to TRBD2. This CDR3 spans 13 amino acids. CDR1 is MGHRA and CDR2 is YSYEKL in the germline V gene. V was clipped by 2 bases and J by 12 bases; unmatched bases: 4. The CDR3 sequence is CASSQPSGGHQYF. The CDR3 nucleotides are TGCGCCAGCAGCCAACCTAGCGGGGGGCATCAGTATTTT.

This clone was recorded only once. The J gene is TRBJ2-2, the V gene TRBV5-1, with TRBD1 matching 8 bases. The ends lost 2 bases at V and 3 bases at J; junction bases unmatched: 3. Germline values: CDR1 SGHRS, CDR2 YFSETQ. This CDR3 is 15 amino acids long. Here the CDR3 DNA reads TGCGCCAGCAGCTTCCGACAGGGGTACACCGGGGAGCTGTTTTTT. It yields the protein CASSFRQGYTGELFF.

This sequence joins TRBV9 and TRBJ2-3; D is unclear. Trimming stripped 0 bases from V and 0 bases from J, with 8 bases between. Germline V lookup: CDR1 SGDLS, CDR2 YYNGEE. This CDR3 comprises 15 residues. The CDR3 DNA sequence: TGTGCCAGCAGCGTAGGTTCTACTAGCACAGATACGCAGTATTTT. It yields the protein CASSVGSTSTDTQYF.

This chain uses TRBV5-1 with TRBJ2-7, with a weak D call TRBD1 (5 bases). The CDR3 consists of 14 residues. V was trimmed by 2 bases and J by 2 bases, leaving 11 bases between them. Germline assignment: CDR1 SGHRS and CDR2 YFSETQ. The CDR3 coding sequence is TGCGCCAGCAGCTTAACAGGTCCTCCCTACGAGCAGTACTTC. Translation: CASSLTGPPYEQYF.

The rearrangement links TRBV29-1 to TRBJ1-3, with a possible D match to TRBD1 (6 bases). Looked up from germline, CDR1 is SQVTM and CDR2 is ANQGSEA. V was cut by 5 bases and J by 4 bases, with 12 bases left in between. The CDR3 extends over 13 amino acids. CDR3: CSVRGAQGNTIYF. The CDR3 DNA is TGCAGCGTTCGGGGGGCGCAGGGAAACACCATATATTTT.

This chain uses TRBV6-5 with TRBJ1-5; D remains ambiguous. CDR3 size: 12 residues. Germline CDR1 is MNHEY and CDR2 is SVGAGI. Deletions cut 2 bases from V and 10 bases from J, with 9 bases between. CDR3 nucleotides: TGTGCCAGCAGTTACCCCCGCGGCCCCCAGCATTTT. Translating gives CASSYPRGPQHF.

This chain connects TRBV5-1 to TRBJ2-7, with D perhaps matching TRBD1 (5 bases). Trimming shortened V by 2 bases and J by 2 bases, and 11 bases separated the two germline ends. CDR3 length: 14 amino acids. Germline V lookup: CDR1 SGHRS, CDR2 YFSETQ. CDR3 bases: TGCGCCAGCAGCTTCTCCAGGGATACCTACGAGCAGTACTTC. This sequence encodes CASSFSRDTYEQYF.

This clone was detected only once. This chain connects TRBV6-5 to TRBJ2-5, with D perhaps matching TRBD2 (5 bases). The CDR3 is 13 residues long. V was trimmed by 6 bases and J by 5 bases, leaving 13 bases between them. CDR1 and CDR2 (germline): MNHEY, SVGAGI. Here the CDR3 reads CASRDLGGETQYF. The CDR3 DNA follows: TGTGCCAGCAGGGACCTGGGCGGGGAGACCCAGTACTTC.

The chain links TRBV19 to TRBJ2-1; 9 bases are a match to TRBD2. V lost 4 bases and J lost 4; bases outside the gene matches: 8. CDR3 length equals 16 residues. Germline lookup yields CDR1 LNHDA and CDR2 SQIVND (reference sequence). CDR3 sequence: CASSKSSGNNYNEQFF. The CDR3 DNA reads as TGTGCCAGTAGTAAGTCTAGCGGGAATAATTACAATGAGCAGTTCTTC. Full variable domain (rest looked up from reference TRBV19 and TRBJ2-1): DGGITQSPKYLFRKEGQNVTLSCEQNLNHDAMYWYRQDPGQGLRLIYYSQIVNDFQKGDIAEGYSVSREKKESFPLTVTSAQKNPTAFYLCASSKSSGNNYNEQFFGPGTRLTVL.

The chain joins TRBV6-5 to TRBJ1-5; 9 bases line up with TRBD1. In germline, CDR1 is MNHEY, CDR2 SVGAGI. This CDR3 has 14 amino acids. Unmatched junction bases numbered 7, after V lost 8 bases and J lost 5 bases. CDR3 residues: CASAWTGDHQPQHF. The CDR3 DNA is TGTGCCAGCGCCTGGACAGGGGATCATCAGCCCCAGCATTTT.

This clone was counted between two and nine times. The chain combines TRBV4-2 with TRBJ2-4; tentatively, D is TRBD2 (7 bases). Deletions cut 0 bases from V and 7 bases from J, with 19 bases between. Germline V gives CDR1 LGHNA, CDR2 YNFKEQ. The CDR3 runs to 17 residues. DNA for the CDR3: TGTGCCAGCAGCCAAGATCCTTTGGCAGGGGAGGGGAACATTCAGTACTTC. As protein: CASSQDPLAGEGNIQYF.

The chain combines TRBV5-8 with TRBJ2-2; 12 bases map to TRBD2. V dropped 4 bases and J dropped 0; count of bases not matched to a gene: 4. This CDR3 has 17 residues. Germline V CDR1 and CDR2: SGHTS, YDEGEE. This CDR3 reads CASSPWTSGTNTGELFF. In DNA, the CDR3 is TGTGCCAGCAGCCCCTGGACTAGCGGGACGAACACCGGGGAGCTGTTTTTT.

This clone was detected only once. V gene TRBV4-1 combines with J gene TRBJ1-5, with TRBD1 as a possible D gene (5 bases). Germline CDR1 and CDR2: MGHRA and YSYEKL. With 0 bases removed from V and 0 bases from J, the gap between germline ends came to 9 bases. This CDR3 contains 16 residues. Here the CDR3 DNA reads TGCGCCAGCAGCCAAGAGGGGGGGAATAGCAATCAGCCCCAGCATTTT. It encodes CASSQEGGNSNQPQHF.

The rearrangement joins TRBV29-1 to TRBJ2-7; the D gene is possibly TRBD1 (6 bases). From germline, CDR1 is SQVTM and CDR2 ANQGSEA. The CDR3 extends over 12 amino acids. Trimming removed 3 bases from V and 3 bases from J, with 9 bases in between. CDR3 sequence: CSVEGRGYEQYF. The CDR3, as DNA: TGCAGCGTTGAGGGCAGGGGCTACGAGCAGTACTTC.

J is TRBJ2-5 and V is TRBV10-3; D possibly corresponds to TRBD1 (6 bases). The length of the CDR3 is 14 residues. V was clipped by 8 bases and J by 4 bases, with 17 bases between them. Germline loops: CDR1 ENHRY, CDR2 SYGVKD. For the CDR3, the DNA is TGTGCCATCCGGACAGATCACCACGGAGAGACCCAGTACTTC. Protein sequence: CAIRTDHHGETQYF.

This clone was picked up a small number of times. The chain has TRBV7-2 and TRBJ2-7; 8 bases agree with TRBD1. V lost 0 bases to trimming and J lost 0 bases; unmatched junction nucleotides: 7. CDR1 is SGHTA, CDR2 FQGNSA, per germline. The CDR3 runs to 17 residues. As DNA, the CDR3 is TGTGCCAGCAGCTTAGCGGGACAGGCAATAAGCTCCTACGAGCAGTACTTC. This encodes CASSLAGQAISSYEQYF.

The CDR3 DNA is TGTGCCAGCAGCCACCTCCCTTCCTACGAGCAGTACTTC. It codes for CASSHLPSYEQYF. The chain is built from TRBV4-2 and TRBJ2-7, with D unresolved. Germline CDR1 and CDR2: LGHNA and YNFKEQ. Trimming took 3 bases from V and 1 from J, leaving 7 bases between them. CDR3 length equals 13 residues.

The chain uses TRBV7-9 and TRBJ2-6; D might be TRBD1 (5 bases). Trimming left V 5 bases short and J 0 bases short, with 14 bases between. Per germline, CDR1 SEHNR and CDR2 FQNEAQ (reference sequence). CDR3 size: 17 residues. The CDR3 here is CASSLATGHSGANVLTF. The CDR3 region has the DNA TGTGCCAGCAGCCTGGCCACAGGACACTCTGGGGCCAACGTCCTGACTTTC.

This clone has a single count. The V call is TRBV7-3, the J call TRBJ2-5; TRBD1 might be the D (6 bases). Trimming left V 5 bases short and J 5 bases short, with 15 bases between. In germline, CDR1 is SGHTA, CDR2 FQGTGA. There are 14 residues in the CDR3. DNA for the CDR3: TGTGCCAGCAGCGTACAGGGATCAGGCGAGACCCAGTACTTC. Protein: CASSVQGSGETQYF.

The CDR3 DNA is TGTGCCAGTAGTATACTTGACAATAGCAATCAGCCCCAGCATTTT. This codes for CASSILDNSNQPQHF. The gene calls are TRBV19 and TRBJ1-5; D remains unclear. V was clipped by 2 bases and J by 0 bases, with 8 bases between them. Per the germline V gene, CDR1 is LNHDA and CDR2 is SQIVND (reference sequence). The CDR3 is 15 amino acids.